Listed here are 16 T cell receptor beta chains from one sample, sequenced in a study of blood T cell repertoires in COVID-19. Libraries were prepared by immunoSEQ multiplex PCR; TCRdb keeps only in-frame clonotypes and omits some of them. In the table there are over 200,000 clones, about 88% of which are singletons. Source material: peripheral blood. The receptors derive from a man between 60 and 70 years old who had recovered from COVID-19.

This sequence joins TRBV14 and TRBJ2-7; 7 nucleotides agree with TRBD2. This CDR3 contains 17 residues. Germline CDR1 reads SGHDN; CDR2 reads FVKESK. With 0 bases clipped from V and 0 bases from J, the junction kept 8 bases outside the gene matches. CDR3 loop: CASSQDEAAGYSYEQYF. In DNA, the CDR3 is TGTGCCAGCAGCCAAGATGAGGCAGCGGGGTACTCCTACGAGCAGTACTTC.

This clone was observed once. The chain has TRBV11-2 and TRBJ1-2; 7 bases line up with TRBD1. V lost 0 bases and J lost 2; bases outside the gene matches: 9. Per germline, CDR1 SGHAT and CDR2 FQNNGV. This CDR3 is built from 17 residues. The CDR3 nucleotides are TGTGCCAGCAGCTTAGATCGGCTGCCAGGGGGGAACTATGGCTACACCTTC. Its protein is CASSLDRLPGGNYGYTF. Looking up the rest from reference TRBV11-2 and TRBJ1-2 gives the full variable domain: EAGVAQSPRYKIIEKRQSVAFWCNPISGHATLYWYQQILGQGPKLLIQFQNNGVVDDSQLPKDRFSAERLKGVDSTLKIQPAKLEDSAVYLCASSLDRLPGGNYGYTFGSGTRLTVV.

The rearrangement joins TRBV18 to TRBJ2-1, with 8 positions matching TRBD2. Per the germline V gene, CDR1 is KGHSH and CDR2 is LQKENI. Trimming at V came to 4 bases and at J to 4 bases, leaving 6 bases not matched to a gene. The CDR3 spans 15 residues. Here the CDR3 DNA reads TGTGCCAGCTCACTCGAGCGGGGGTCGTACAATGAGCAGTTCTTC. Its translation: CASSLERGSYNEQFF.

This clone appeared a few times. Other DNA sequences in this sample translate to the same CDR3. CDR3 nucleotide sequence: TGTGCCAGCAGCTTACGGCGCGGGTCAGACACCGGGGAGCTGTTTTTT. It specifies CASSLRRGSDTGELFF. V gene TRBV11-1 combines with J gene TRBJ2-2; possibly TRBD2 for D (5 bases). CDR1 is SGHAT and CDR2 is FQDESV in the germline V gene (reference sequence). V gave up 2 bases and J gave up 3 bases, with 13 bases separating them. The CDR3 runs 16 residues. Full variable domain (remainder filled in from reference TRBV11-1 and TRBJ2-2): EAEVAQSPRYKITEKSQAVAFWCDPISGHATLYWYRQILGQGPELLVQFQDESVVDDSQLPKDRFSAERLKGVDSTLKIQPAELGDSAMYLCASSLRRGSDTGELFFGEGSRLTVL.

The V and J genes are TRBV5-1 and TRBJ2-5; 14 bases map to TRBD2. Germline CDR1 is SGHRS and CDR2 is YFSETQ. This CDR3 region has 17 residues. The junction had 2 bases not matched to a gene; V was cut back by 0 bases and J by 1 base. CDR3 bases: TGCGCCAGCAGCTTGGGGGGACTAGCGGGGGCCCAAGAGACCCAGTACTTC. It codes for CASSLGGLAGAQETQYF.

This chain joins TRBV19 and TRBJ2-3, with D maybe TRBD1 (6 bases). Deletions cut 1 base from V and 9 bases from J, with 8 bases between. Germline CDR1 and CDR2: LNHDA and SQIVND (reference sequence). The CDR3 has 12 residues. CDR3 sequence: CASSIGGQTQYF. As DNA, the CDR3 is TGTGCCAGTAGTATAGGAGGACAGACGCAGTATTTT.

V and J are TRBV24-1 and TRBJ2-3, with D tentatively TRBD2 (5 bases). V lost 5 bases and J lost 7, with 12 bases in between. The CDR3 is 13 residues long. In germline, CDR1 is KGHDR, CDR2 SFDVKD. The CDR3 here is CATSAAPGYTQYF. CDR3 sequence (DNA): TGTGCCACCAGTGCCGCTCCGGGGTATACGCAGTATTTT.

The chain employs TRBV6-4 and TRBJ2-2, with 7 nucleotides matching TRBD1. CDR1 and CDR2 from the germline V gene are MRHNA and SNTAGT. J was trimmed by 7 bases and V by 3 bases; bases with no gene match: 5. This CDR3 is built from 14 residues. The CDR3 sequence is CASSDTGDNGELFF. In nucleotides, the CDR3 is TGTGCCAGCAGTGATACAGGGGATAACGGGGAGCTGTTTTTT.

The chain has TRBV5-6 and TRBJ2-2, with 9 bases lining up with TRBD1. Germline CDR1 reads SGHDT; CDR2 reads YYEEEE. Trimming took 3 bases from V and 7 from J; bases not matched to a gene: 10. There are 16 residues in the CDR3. The chain's CDR3 is CASSYGQGNFDGELFF. DNA of the CDR3: TGTGCCAGCAGCTATGGACAGGGGAACTTTGACGGGGAGCTGTTTTTT.

CDR3 in DNA: TGTGCCAGCAGCTCCTCGGACAGGGTGGGTCAGCCCCAGCATTTT. Protein product: CASSSSDRVGQPQHF. The chain has TRBV5-6 and TRBJ1-5; 8 nucleotides align to TRBD1. There are 15 residues in the CDR3. The V gene's germline CDR1 is SGHDT and CDR2 YYEEEE. Germline trimming cut 3 bases from V and 6 bases from J; bases unmatched to any gene: 8.

The gene calls are TRBV4-1 and TRBJ1-6; TRBD1 matches at 8 bases. The V gene's germline CDR1 is MGHRA and CDR2 YSYEKL. The CDR3 is 16 residues long. V lost 4 bases, J lost 6 bases, and 8 bases stayed unmatched. The CDR3 loop reads CASSPQGDRVNSPLHF. In DNA form, the CDR3 reads TGCGCCAGCAGCCCACAGGGGGATAGGGTTAATTCACCCCTCCACTTT.

Only a few counts were recorded for this clone. Relative to the germline gene, one junction end is altered; a read error may explain this. This chain connects TRBV12-3 or TRBV12-4 to TRBJ1-2; D might be TRBD1 (5 bases). This CDR3 contains 12 residues. The CDR3 protein is CASSLGPEVPSF. The CDR3 DNA reads TGTGCCAGCAGTTTGGGGCCAGAGGTCCCAAGCTTC.

This clone was seen a few times. The J gene is TRBJ1-2, the V gene TRBV7-3; no firm D call. V lost 0 bases, J lost 6 bases, and 8 bases lay in between. Germline loops: CDR1 SGHTA, CDR2 FQGTGA. CDR3 size: 13 residues. This CDR3 reads CASSLTGENGYTF. Here the CDR3 DNA reads TGTGCCAGCAGCTTAACCGGGGAAAATGGCTACACCTTC.

For this clone: At the DNA level, this CDR3 is encoded by other sequences in the same sample as well. The chain carries TRBV18 and TRBJ1-1, with D perhaps TRBD1 (5 bases). The V end was cut by 2 bases, the J end by 5 bases, with 12 bases between. This CDR3 region has 14 residues. CDR1 is KGHSH and CDR2 is LQKENI in the germline V gene. CDR3 residues: CASSPSGGGTEAFF. The CDR3 coding sequence is TGTGCCAGCTCACCATCCGGGGGGGGAACTGAAGCTTTCTTT.

This rearrangement joins TRBV30 to TRBJ2-5; tentative D call: TRBD1 (5 bases). The ends were cut back, 0 bases at V and 4 bases at J, with 18 bases in the middle. Germline values: CDR1 GTSNPN, CDR2 SVGIG (reference sequence). CDR3 length: 16 amino acids. Here the CDR3 reads CAWSVGSRTFGETQYF. The CDR3 nucleotides read TGTGCCTGGAGTGTAGGCAGTAGGACATTCGGAGAGACCCAGTACTTC.

V is TRBV7-3 and J is TRBJ2-3; a weak D match, TRBD1 (5 bases). Germline values: CDR1 SGHTA, CDR2 FQGTGA. V lost 0 bases and J lost 1, with 11 bases in between. The CDR3 sequence is 16 residues long. For the CDR3, the DNA is TGTGCCAGCAGCTTAACGGCACAAGGGGGCACAGATACGCAGTATTTT. This encodes CASSLTAQGGTDTQYF. The full variable domain, with the rest looked up from reference TRBV7-3 and TRBJ2-3, is GAGVSQTPSNKVTEKGKYVELRCDPISGHTALYWYRQSLGQGPEFLIYFQGTGAADDSGLPNDRFFAVRPEGSVSTLKIQRTERGDSAVYLCASSLTAQGGTDTQYFGPGTRLTVL.